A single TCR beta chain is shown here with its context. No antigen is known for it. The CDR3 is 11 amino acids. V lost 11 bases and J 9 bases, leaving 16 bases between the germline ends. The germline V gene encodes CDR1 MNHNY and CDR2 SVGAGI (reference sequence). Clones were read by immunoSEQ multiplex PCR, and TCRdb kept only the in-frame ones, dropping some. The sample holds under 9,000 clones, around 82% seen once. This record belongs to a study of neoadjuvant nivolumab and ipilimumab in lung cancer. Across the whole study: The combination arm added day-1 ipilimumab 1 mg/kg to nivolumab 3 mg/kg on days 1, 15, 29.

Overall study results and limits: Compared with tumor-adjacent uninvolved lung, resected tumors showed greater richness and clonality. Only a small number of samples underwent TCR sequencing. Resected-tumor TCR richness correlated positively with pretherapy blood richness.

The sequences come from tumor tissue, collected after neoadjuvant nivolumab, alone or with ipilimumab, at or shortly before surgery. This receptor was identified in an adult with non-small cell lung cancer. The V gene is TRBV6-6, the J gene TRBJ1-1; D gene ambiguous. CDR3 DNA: TGTGCCGCCCGCGGAACAGAGAAAGCTTTCTTT. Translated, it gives CAARGTEKAFF.